Sequencing of this T cell receptor (beta chain) was carried out in a study of STAT5B mutations in CD4+ large granular lymphocyte leukemia (dated by TCRdb to between 2021 and 2022). About the investigation overall: Among the healthy controls, the CDR3 'QG' motif was associated with a particular HLA allele. The study compared the TCRbeta repertoires of patients with CD4+ T-cell large granular lymphocyte leukemia against those of healthy blood donors. The purity of purified fractions was confirmed by flow cytometry on FACSCanto II or FACSVerse to exceed 95% among lymphocytes. The study at large found these results: Each patient's main leukemic clonotypes were private, but approximately 27% of these clonotypes showed up at low frequency in the non-leukemic repertoires of other patients. CD4-sorted patient repertoires appeared more clonal than healthy CD4+ repertoires, and this difference persisted after removing the putative leukemic clones. Enrichment of TRBV06-family usage was observed among the top patient clones (8/27) relative to healthy controls (2/35). The data were not HLA-matched, and the higher clonality in CD4+ T-LGLL than in CD8+ T-LGLL could be due to the relatively small sample size.

The healthy control group was made up of a few dozen blood donors, and the Finnish Red Cross blood service supplied their buffy coats. All TCR-sequenced material derived from peripheral blood: patient blood samples and healthy donor buffy coats. Ficoll-Hypaque gradient centrifugation was used to isolate peripheral blood mononuclear cells. For the healthy controls, CD4+ cells were obtained from buffy coats by magnetic purification. Genomic DNA was extracted using the Gentra Puregene Cell and Tissue kit, and a Qubit 2.0 fluorometer was used to quantify it. The germline V gene yields SGHRS for CDR1 and YFSETQ for CDR2. Compared with germline, V lacks 3 bases and J lacks 4 bases; bases without a gene match: 7. Counted from cysteine to phenylalanine, this CDR3 has 17 amino acids. The entry retains the CDR3 DNA only, 51 bases that are in frame from base 1. The immunoSEQ assay at survey resolution was used to sequence TCRbeta rearrangements from genomic DNA. The original methods were these. In the TCR sequencing data, the lowest productive clonotype frequency that could be detected was 2.59 x 10-5. Only productive TCRbeta rearrangements, defined as complete and in-frame sequences, were included in the analyses. Sample clonality was computed as Simpson clonality in the immunoSEQ Analyzer version 3.0. Clones were grouped by frequency into very rare, small, medium, large (1-20%) or hyperexpanded (>20%) categories. Generation probabilities were estimated with OLGA 1.2.3, V-gene circos plots were made with VDJtools, specificities were searched in VDJdb, and CDR3 motifs were identified with GLIPH. The immuneACCESS repertoire file appears here via TCRdb, limited to in-frame rearrangements. These files lack a portion of the clones; in checked studies, under half of the deficit traces to unresolved V genes, and the cause of the others is not known. The V and J calls and clone size are taken from that table; D and trimming were inferred from the DNA. Present in this sample are approximately 24,000 clones, 65% to 90% of which were seen just once. The ten largest clonotypes hold around 0.33% of the sample.

About this clone itself: Its specific antigen is unknown. Nothing much larger sits one base from this clone, and base qualities are not available.

This sequence was found in a human donor in good health. Sequenced material: CD4+ T cells from blood buffy coats. The chain is made from TRBV5-1 and TRBJ2-2, with 12 bases in between that match TRBD2. The nucleotide sequence is given as TGCGCCAGCAGCTCCACTAGCGGGAGGATAGGCACCGGGGAGCTGTTTTTT. This is translated as CASSSTSGRIGTGELFF.